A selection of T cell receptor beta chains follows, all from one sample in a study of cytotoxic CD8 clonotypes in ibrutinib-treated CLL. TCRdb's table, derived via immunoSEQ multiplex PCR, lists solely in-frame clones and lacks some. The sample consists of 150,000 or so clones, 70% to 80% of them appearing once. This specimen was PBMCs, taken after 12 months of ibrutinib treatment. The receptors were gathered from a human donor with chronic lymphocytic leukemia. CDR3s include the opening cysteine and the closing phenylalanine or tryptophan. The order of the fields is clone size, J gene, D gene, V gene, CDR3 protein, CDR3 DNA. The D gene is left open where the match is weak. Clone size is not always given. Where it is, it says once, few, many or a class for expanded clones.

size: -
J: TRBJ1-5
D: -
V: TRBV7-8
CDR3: CASSPKAGASNQPQHF
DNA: TGTGCCAGCAGCCCAAAGGCAGGGGCCAGCAATCAGCCCCAGCATTTT

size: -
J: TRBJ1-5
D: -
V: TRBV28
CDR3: CASSFVGQPQHF
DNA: TGTGCCAGCAGTTTTGTAGGTCAGCCCCAGCATTTT

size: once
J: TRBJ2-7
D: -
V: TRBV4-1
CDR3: CASSQVSVLAADTEQYF
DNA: TGCGCCAGCAGCCAAGTGTCCGTCCTAGCCGCCGACACCGAGCAGTACTTC

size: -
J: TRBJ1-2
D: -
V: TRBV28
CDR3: CASSPTEAGYYGYTF
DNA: TGTGCCAGCAGTCCCACGGAGGCAGGGTACTATGGCTACACCTTC

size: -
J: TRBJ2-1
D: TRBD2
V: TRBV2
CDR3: CASIGLAGVNEQFF
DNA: TGTGCCAGCATTGGACTAGCGGGAGTCAATGAGCAGTTCTTC

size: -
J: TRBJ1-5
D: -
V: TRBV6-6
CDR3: CASAGVQSNQPQHF
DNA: TGTGCCAGCGCTGGGGTCCAGAGCAATCAGCCCCAGCATTTT

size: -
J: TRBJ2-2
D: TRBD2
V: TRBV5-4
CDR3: CASSLGLAGALNTGELFF
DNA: TGTGCCAGCAGCTTGGGACTAGCGGGAGCTCTGAACACCGGGGAGCTGTTTTTT

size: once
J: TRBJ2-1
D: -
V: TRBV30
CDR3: CAWSVQAEQFF
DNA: TGTGCCTGGAGTGTACAGGCGGAGCAGTTCTTC

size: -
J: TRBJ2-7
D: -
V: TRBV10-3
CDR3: CAISESAGHEQYF
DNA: TGTGCCATCAGTGAGTCCGCAGGGCACGAGCAGTACTTC

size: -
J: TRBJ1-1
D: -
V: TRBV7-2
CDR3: CASSLEAGRTTFF
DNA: TGTGCCAGCAGCTTAGAGGCAGGGCGGACGACTTTCTTT

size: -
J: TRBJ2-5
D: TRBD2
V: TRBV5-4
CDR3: CASSLAGPGETQYF
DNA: TGTGCCAGCAGCTTAGCGGGACCTGGGGAGACCCAGTACTTC

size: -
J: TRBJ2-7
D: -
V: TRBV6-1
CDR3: CASSAAILSSYEQYF
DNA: TGTGCCAGCAGTGCGGCAATCCTGAGCTCCTACGAGCAGTACTTC

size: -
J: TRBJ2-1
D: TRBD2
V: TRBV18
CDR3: CASSPRTSGSGNEQFF
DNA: TGTGCCAGCTCACCAAGGACTAGCGGGAGCGGAAATGAGCAGTTCTTC

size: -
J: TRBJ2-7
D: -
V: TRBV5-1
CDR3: CASSLGIPTYEQYF
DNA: TGCGCCAGCAGCTTGGGGATTCCTACCTACGAGCAGTACTTC

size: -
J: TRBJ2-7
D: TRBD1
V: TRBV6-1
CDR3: CASTKDRGEYEQYF
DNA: TGTGCCAGCACTAAGGACAGGGGTGAATACGAGCAGTACTTC

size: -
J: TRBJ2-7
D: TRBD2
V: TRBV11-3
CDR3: CAGSAHPSGTDEQYF
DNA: TGTGCCGGCAGCGCCCATCCTAGCGGGACCGACGAGCAGTACTTC